This T cell receptor beta chain was captured by sequencing in a study of T cell responses to AZD1222 COVID-19 vaccine. General study findings and limits: Spike was spanned by vaccine-associated CD4 TCRs, which were dominant at 160-218 and 743-854. Receipt of two AZD1222 doses was followed by a rise in Spike-specific TCR breadth and depth. Mostly white British, mostly female donors; authors suggested clonal diversity may be underestimated.

Trimming pared 0 bases from V and 4 bases from J, leaving 10 bases between. CDR3 length: 14 amino acids. The germline V gene encodes CDR1 SGDLS and CDR2 YYNGEE. Some clones are missing from TCRdb's copy, which holds only in-frame ones; the method was immunoSEQ multiplex PCR. The table lists about 140,000 clones, 80% to 95% of them singletons, with approximately 7% in the top ten. Second-dose recipients at about 4 or about 12 weeks were treated as one pooled group. On this clone: Its specificity is not known.

The sequence was obtained from an adult who received the AZD1222 COVID-19 vaccine. The chain links TRBV9 to TRBJ1-1; a weak D match, TRBD1 (6 bases). The source material was peripheral blood, sampled 28 days after the second AZD1222 dose. CDR3 in amino acids: CASSVEGDGTEAFF. Written as DNA, the CDR3 is TGTGCCAGCAGCGTAGAGGGGGATGGCACTGAAGCTTTCTTT.